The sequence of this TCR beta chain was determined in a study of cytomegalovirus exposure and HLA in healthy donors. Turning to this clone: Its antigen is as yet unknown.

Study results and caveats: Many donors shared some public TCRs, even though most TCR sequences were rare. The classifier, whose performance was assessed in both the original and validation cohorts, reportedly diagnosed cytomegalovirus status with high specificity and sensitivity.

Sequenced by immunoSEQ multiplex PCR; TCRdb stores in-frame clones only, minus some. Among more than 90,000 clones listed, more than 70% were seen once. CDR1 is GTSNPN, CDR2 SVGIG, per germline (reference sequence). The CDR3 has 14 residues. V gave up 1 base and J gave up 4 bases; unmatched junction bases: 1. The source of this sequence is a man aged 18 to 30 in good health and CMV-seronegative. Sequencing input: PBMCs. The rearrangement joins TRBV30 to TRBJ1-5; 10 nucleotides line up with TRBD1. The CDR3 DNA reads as TGTGCCTGGAGTGGGACAGGGGGAAATCAGCCCCAGCATTTT. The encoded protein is CAWSGTGGNQPQHF. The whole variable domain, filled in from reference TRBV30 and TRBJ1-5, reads SQTIHQWPATLVQPVGSPLSLECTVEGTSNPNLYWYRQAAGRGLQLLFYSVGIGQISSEVPQNLSASRPQDRQFILSSKKLLLSDSGFYLCAWSGTGGNQPQHFGDGTRLSIL.